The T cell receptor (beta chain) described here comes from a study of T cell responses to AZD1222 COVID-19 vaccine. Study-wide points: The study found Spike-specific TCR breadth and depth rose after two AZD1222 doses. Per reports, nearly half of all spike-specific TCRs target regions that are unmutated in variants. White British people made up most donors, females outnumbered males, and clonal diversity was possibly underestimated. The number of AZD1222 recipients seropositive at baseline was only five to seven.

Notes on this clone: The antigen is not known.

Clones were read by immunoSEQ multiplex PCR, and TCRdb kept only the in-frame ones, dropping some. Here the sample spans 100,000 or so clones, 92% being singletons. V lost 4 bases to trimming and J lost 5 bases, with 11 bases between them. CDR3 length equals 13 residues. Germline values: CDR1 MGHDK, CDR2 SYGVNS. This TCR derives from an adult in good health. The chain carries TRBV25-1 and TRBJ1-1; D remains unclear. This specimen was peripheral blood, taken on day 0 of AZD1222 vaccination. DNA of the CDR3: TGTGCCAGCAGTGGCCTTGTGGGAACTGAAGCTTTCTTT. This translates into CASSGLVGTEAFF.